Presented here are 29 T cell receptor beta chains from one specimen sequenced in a study of blood T cell repertoires in COVID-19. Repertoires were generated with immunoSEQ multiplex PCR, while TCRdb's copy carries only in-frame clones and drops some. This sample has around 220,000 clones; around 84% occur once, and the top ten carry nearly 20%. Material for sequencing was peripheral blood. These receptors were taken from a man aged 25-40 years with active or convalescent COVID-19.

The V call is TRBV19, the J call TRBJ2-5; D is uncertain. The V gene's germline CDR1 is LNHDA and CDR2 SQIVND (reference sequence). V was shortened by 6 bases and J by 8 bases, with 22 bases between the two germline ends. CDR3 length: 15 amino acids. For the CDR3, the DNA is TGTGCCAGTAGCCGATCTGGGCCGGTCCGTGGAACCCAGTACTTC. Protein product: CASSRSGPVRGTQYF.

The rearrangement links TRBV30 to TRBJ2-5, with 10 bases fitting TRBD2. J lost 1 base, V lost 0 bases, and 5 bases had no gene match. The CDR3 length is 16 residues. Germline loops: CDR1 GTSNPN, CDR2 SVGIG (reference sequence). CDR3 in amino acids: CAWSVWRTSGQETQYF. The CDR3 DNA follows: TGTGCCTGGAGTGTATGGAGGACTAGCGGCCAAGAGACCCAGTACTTC. The full variable domain, completed using reference TRBV30 and TRBJ2-5, is SQTIHQWPATLVQPVGSPLSLECTVEGTSNPNLYWYRQAAGRGLQLLFYSVGIGQISSEVPQNLSASRPQDRQFILSSKKLLLSDSGFYLCAWSVWRTSGQETQYFGPGTRLLVL.

The rearrangement joins TRBV5-5 to TRBJ2-1; 7 bases fit TRBD2. Trimming at V came to 0 bases and at J to 6 bases, leaving 6 bases not matched to a gene. CDR3 size: 15 residues. Germline lookup yields CDR1 SGHKS and CDR2 YYEKEE (reference sequence). The CDR3 spells CASSLGLATFNEQFF. The CDR3 DNA follows: TGTGCCAGCAGCTTGGGACTAGCTACCTTCAATGAGCAGTTCTTC. The whole variable domain, remainder taken from reference TRBV5-5 and TRBJ2-1, is DAGVTQSPTHLIKTRGQQVTLRCSPISGHKSVSWYQQVLGQGPQFIFQYYEKEERGRGNFPDRFSARQFPNYSSELNVNALLLGDSALYLCASSLGLATFNEQFFGPGTRLTVL.

Only one count was recorded for this clone. This chain joins TRBV18 and TRBJ2-3; 13 bases match TRBD2. Trimming removed 6 bases from V and 2 bases from J; junction bases left unmatched: 5. The CDR3 covers 16 residues. Germline CDR1 reads KGHSH; CDR2 reads LQKENI. The CDR3: CASSLGLAGNTDTQYF. CDR3 nucleotide sequence: TGTGCCAGCTCGCTGGGACTAGCGGGAAACACAGATACGCAGTATTTT. Looking up the rest from reference TRBV18 and TRBJ2-3 gives the full variable domain: NAGVMQNPRHLVRRRGQEARLRCSPMKGHSHVYWYRQLPEEGLKFMVYLQKENIIDESGMPKERFSAEFPKEGPSILRIQQVVRGDSAAYFCASSLGLAGNTDTQYFGPGTRLTVL.

This chain links TRBV5-5 with TRBJ2-1; maybe TRBD2 (6 bases). The CDR3 is 17 residues long. Trimming stripped 1 base from V and 1 base from J, with 15 bases between. Germline V gene sequence: CDR1 SGHKS, CDR2 YYEKEE (reference sequence). The DNA for the CDR3 is TGTGCCAGCAGCTTGAACCCGGGGGACCCTTCCTACAATGAGCAGTTCTTC. This translates into CASSLNPGDPSYNEQFF.

The chain combines TRBV19 with TRBJ2-1; the match to TRBD2 covers 8 bases. Per germline, CDR1 LNHDA and CDR2 SQIVND (reference sequence). The CDR3 has 13 residues. J lost 9 bases, V lost 4 bases, and 5 bases had no gene match. The CDR3 nucleotides are TGTGCCAGTAGTACTTTAGCGGGGTCTGAGCAGTTCTTC. This encodes CASSTLAGSEQFF.

V and J are TRBV5-1 and TRBJ2-3, with D perhaps matching TRBD2 (6 bases). CDR3 size: 17 residues. Germline V gene data show CDR1 as SGHRS and CDR2 as YFSETQ. Trimming pared 0 bases from V and 3 bases from J, leaving 17 bases between. CDR3 region: CASSLAVAGGVTDTQYF. CDR3 DNA sequence: TGCGCCAGCAGCTTGGCCGTAGCTGGAGGGGTGACAGATACGCAGTATTTT.

The chain combines TRBV2 with TRBJ1-2, with D possibly TRBD1 on 6 matching bases. The length of the CDR3 is 15 residues. V was trimmed by 6 bases and J by 1 base, leaving 15 bases between them. Per germline, CDR1 SNHLY and CDR2 FYNNEI. The CDR3 loop is CASRHHGQNNYGYTF. In nucleotides, the CDR3 is TGTGCCAGCAGACACCACGGACAGAATAACTATGGCTACACCTTC. Variable domain in full (rest from reference TRBV2 and TRBJ1-2): EPEVTQTPSHQVTQMGQEVILRCVPISNHLYFYWYRQILGQKVEFLVSFYNNEISEKSEIFDDQFSVERPDGSNFTLKIRSTKLEDSAMYFCASRHHGQNNYGYTFGSGTRLTVV.

This clone has only a few counts. V gene TRBV7-2 combines with J gene TRBJ2-7, with 7 positions matching TRBD2. Trimming removed 2 bases from V and 2 bases from J; junction bases left unmatched: 9. The germline CDR1 and CDR2 sequences are SGHTA and FQGNSA. The CDR3 is 16 amino acids. DNA for the CDR3: TGTGCCAGCAGCTTACACGGGGGGAACCTAGCCTACGAGCAGTACTTC. Its protein product is CASSLHGGNLAYEQYF.

V is TRBV6-2 or TRBV6-3 and J is TRBJ1-1; 9 bases are a match to TRBD1. Losses at the gene ends were 5 bases for V and 4 bases for J; bases not matched to a gene: 5. The CDR3 covers 14 residues. Germline V gene lookup returns CDR1 MNHEY and CDR2 SVGEGT. The CDR3 protein is CASSNRGHGTEAFF. As DNA, the CDR3 is TGTGCCAGCAGTAACAGGGGGCATGGCACTGAAGCTTTCTTT.

The rearrangement uses TRBV18 and TRBJ1-1, with 10 bases matching TRBD1. V trimming: 3 bases; J trimming: 3 bases; junction bases outside the gene matches: 7. The CDR3 spans 16 residues. Looked up from germline, CDR1 is KGHSH and CDR2 is LQKENI. The CDR3 spells CASSPSSTGGYTEAFF. The CDR3 DNA follows: TGTGCCAGCTCACCGTCTTCGACAGGGGGCTACACTGAAGCTTTCTTT.

V usage is TRBV4-1 and J usage is TRBJ2-1, with 14 bases matching TRBD2. Germline lookup yields CDR1 MGHRA and CDR2 YSYEKL. The CDR3 runs to 18 residues. V lost 4 bases and J lost 4; bases outside the gene matches: 9. The CDR3 DNA is TGCGCCAGCAGCCTCCTGGGACTAGCGGGGGTCCGATACAATGAGCAGTTCTTC. This translates into CASSLLGLAGVRYNEQFF.

The CDR3 protein is CASSFGANTGELFF. The CDR3 bases are TGCGCCAGCAGCTTCGGGGCGAACACCGGGGAGCTGTTTTTT. The chain has TRBV5-1 and TRBJ2-2, with D maybe TRBD2 (5 bases). CDR1 and CDR2 from the germline V gene are SGHRS and YFSETQ. The CDR3 length is 14 residues. Between the trimmed V and J ends, which lost 2 bases and 0 bases, there was a span of 5 bases.

There are a few counts of this clone. This chain links TRBV20-1 with TRBJ1-1; maybe TRBD1 (5 bases). The CDR3 consists of 10 residues. Trimming pared 5 bases from V and 11 bases from J, leaving 12 bases between. Germline-derived CDR1 and CDR2 are DFQATT and SNEGSKA (reference sequence). The CDR3 nucleotides read TGCAGTGCTGGGGGGTTGCGGGCTTTCTTT. Translation gives CSAGGLRAFF.

V and J are TRBV19 and TRBJ1-5; 7 bases line up with TRBD1. V was clipped by 3 bases and J by 6 bases; unmatched bases: 5. Per the germline V gene, CDR1 is LNHDA and CDR2 is SQIVND (reference sequence). The CDR3 sequence is 14 residues long. The CDR3 nucleotides are TGTGCCAGTAGTATCACGACAGGGAGTCAGCCCCAGCATTTT. It yields the protein CASSITTGSQPQHF.

The genes are TRBV28 and TRBJ1-6; perhaps TRBD1 as D (5 bases). Trimming removed 6 bases at V and 8 bases at J, with 11 bases between. CDR1 and CDR2 (germline): MDHEN, SYDVKM. This CDR3 has 13 amino acids. CDR3 bases: TGTGCCAGCAGACCGGACACGTATTCACCCCTCCACTTT. Its protein is CASRPDTYSPLHF. The full variable domain, with the rest looked up from reference TRBV28 and TRBJ1-6, is DVKVTQSSRYLVKRTGEKVFLECVQDMDHENMFWYRQDPGLGLRLIYFSYDVKMKEKGDIPEGYSVSREKKERFSLILESASTNQTSMYLCASRPDTYSPLHFGNGTRLTVT.

The chain links TRBV19 to TRBJ1-4, with D perhaps matching TRBD1 (6 bases). This CDR3 region has 12 residues. V gave up 5 bases and J gave up 14 bases, with 15 bases separating them. In germline, CDR1 is LNHDA, CDR2 SQIVND (reference sequence). In DNA, the CDR3 is TGTGCCAGTAGTGCCCGACAGGACGTGCTGTTTTTT. This codes for CASSARQDVLFF.

The chain uses TRBV4-3 and TRBJ1-4; D call uncertain. The CDR3 covers 17 residues. Germline V gives CDR1 LGHNA, CDR2 YSLEER. Trimming took 1 base from V and 7 from J, leaving 19 bases between them. The CDR3 sequence: CASSQVHTLRGGEKLFF. DNA of the CDR3: TGCGCCAGCAGCCAAGTTCATACCCTCCGGGGTGGTGAAAAACTGTTTTTT.

The chain joins TRBV3-1 (or the pseudogene TRBV3-2) to TRBJ1-4; 9 nucleotides match TRBD1. Germline V gene sequence: CDR1 LGHDT, CDR2 YNNKEL (reference sequence). CDR3 length: 14 residues. Unmatched junction bases numbered 2, after V lost 4 bases and J lost 5 bases. CDR3 sequence: CASSRGQGNEKLFF. The CDR3 DNA follows: TGTGCCAGCAGCCGGGGACAGGGCAATGAAAAACTGTTTTTT.

This sequence joins TRBV13 and TRBJ1-6; D not certain. The V and J ends lost 0 bases and 6 bases respectively, with 3 bases between them. This CDR3 comprises 13 residues. Per the germline V gene, CDR1 is PRHDT and CDR2 is FYEKMQ (reference sequence). The CDR3 DNA is TGTGCCAGCAGCTTAGGCCGTAATTCACCCCTCCACTTT. This sequence encodes CASSLGRNSPLHF.

This chain uses TRBV5-6 with TRBJ1-5; TRBD1 agrees at 12 bases. V shed 4 bases, J shed 7 bases, and the junction held 9 bases outside the gene matches. Germline V gives CDR1 SGHDT, CDR2 YYEEEE. The CDR3 sequence is 16 residues long. This CDR3 reads CASSGGTGGLRQPQHF. In nucleotides, the CDR3 is TGTGCCAGCAGCGGCGGGACAGGGGGCCTTAGGCAGCCCCAGCATTTT.

This chain links TRBV27 with TRBJ2-3; D is ambiguous. Trimming removed 4 bases at V and 2 bases at J, with 13 bases between. CDR1 is MNHEY, CDR2 SMNVEV, per germline (reference sequence). This CDR3 contains 15 residues. CDR3 protein: CASSSSSLNTDTQYF. In DNA form, the CDR3 reads TGTGCCAGCAGTTCTAGTAGCCTTAACACAGATACGCAGTATTTT.

This clone was observed a single time. This chain links TRBV6-5 with TRBJ1-6; D gene uncertain. V dropped 7 bases and J dropped 8 bases, with 15 bases sitting between them. The CDR3 has 14 amino acids. Germline loops: CDR1 MNHEY, CDR2 SVGAGI. The CDR3 sequence is CASTVRAVYSPLHF. The CDR3 DNA reads TGTGCCAGCACCGTGAGGGCGGTCTATTCACCCCTCCACTTT.

The gene calls are TRBV4-3 and TRBJ2-4; 11 bases agree with TRBD2. The germline gives CDR1 LGHNA, CDR2 YSLEER. The CDR3 spans 18 residues. The J segment lost 1 base and the V segment lost 0 bases, leaving 5 bases of the junction unmatched. CDR3 sequence: CASSQEVAGGPAKNIQYF. For the CDR3, the DNA is TGCGCCAGCAGCCAAGAGGTAGCGGGAGGGCCGGCCAAAAACATTCAGTACTTC.

V and J are TRBV10-2 and TRBJ2-3; D possibly corresponds to TRBD1 (5 bases). The CDR3 contains 14 residues. Germline loops: CDR1 WSHSY, CDR2 SAAADI. The ends were cut back, 4 bases at V and 3 bases at J, with 11 bases in the middle. CDR3 DNA sequence: TGCGCCAGCAGTGGTGGCAGGGCGACAGATACGCAGTATTTT. This translates into CASSGGRATDTQYF.

V and J are TRBV18 and TRBJ2-2; D call uncertain. The ends were cut back, 1 base at V and 5 bases at J, with 5 bases in the middle. The CDR3 covers 13 residues. Germline CDR1 reads KGHSH; CDR2 reads LQKENI. The CDR3 coding sequence is TGTGCCAGCTCACCACTCAGGACCGGGGAGCTGTTTTTT. Its protein is CASSPLRTGELFF.

V usage is TRBV5-4 and J usage is TRBJ1-2; D may be TRBD1 (5 bases). The length of the CDR3 is 13 residues. V was cut by 6 bases and J by 4 bases, with 13 bases left in between. From germline, CDR1 is SGHNT and CDR2 YYREEE (reference sequence). CDR3 sequence: CASNPGHGYGYTF. CDR3 sequence (DNA): TGTGCCAGCAATCCAGGGCATGGCTATGGCTACACCTTC.

This chain uses TRBV18 with TRBJ1-1, with D unresolved. The V end lost 2 bases, the J end lost 0 bases, and 13 bases lay between the germline ends. Germline CDR1 KGHSH, CDR2 LQKENI. The CDR3 loop spans 16 amino acids. CDR3 protein: CASSPGVRLLNTEAFF. As DNA, the CDR3 is TGTGCCAGCTCACCAGGTGTGCGACTTCTGAACACTGAAGCTTTCTTT.

The J gene is TRBJ2-7, the V gene TRBV7-8; 8 bases match TRBD1. Germline lookup yields CDR1 SGHVS and CDR2 FQNEAQ. This CDR3 is 15 amino acids long. With V trimmed by 3 bases and J by 0 bases, 4 bases remained unmatched. CDR3 protein: CASSFGTGTSYEQYF. The CDR3, as DNA: TGTGCCAGCAGCTTTGGGACAGGTACCTCCTACGAGCAGTACTTC.